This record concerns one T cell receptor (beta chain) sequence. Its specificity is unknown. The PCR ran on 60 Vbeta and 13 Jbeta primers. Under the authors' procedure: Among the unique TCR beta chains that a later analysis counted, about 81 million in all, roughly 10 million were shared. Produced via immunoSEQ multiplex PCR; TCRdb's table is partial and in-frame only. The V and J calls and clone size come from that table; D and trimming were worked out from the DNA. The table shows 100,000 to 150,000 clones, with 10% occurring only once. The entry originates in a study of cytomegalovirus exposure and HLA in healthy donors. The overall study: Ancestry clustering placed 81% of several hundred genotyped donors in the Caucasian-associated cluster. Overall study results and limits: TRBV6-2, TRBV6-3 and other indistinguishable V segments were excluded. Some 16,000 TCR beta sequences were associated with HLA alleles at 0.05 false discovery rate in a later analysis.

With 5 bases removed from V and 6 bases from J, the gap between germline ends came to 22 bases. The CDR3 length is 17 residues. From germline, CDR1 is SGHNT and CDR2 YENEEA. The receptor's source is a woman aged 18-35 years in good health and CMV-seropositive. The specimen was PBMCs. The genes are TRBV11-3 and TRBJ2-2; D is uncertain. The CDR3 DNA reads TGTGCCAGCAGCCCGCCTCACTCTAGTTTGATTGCCGGGGAGCTGTTTTTT. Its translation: CASSPPHSSLIAGELFF.